A selection of T cell receptor beta chains follows, all from one sample in a study of blood T cell repertoires in COVID-19. TCRdb keeps only in-frame clones here, not all; method: immunoSEQ multiplex PCR. Of a few hundred thousand clones listed, around 86% are singletons. Material: peripheral blood. The receptors derive from a man younger than 35 with active or convalescent COVID-19. The CDR3 runs from the conserved cysteine through the conserved F or W. Fields, in order: CDR3 DNA, CDR3 protein, clone size, J gene, V gene, CDR3 length, D gene. The D gene is left open where the match is weak. Not every row has a clone size; where given, it reads once, few, many or a size class.

DNA: TGTGCCAGTAGTATGGGTCACAGGATTAATCAGCCCCAGCATTTT
CDR3: CASSMGHRINQPQHF
size: .
J: TRBJ1-5
V: TRBV19
length: 15
D: .

DNA: TGTGCCAGTAGTTCAAGAGGACTTACGACCTACGAGCAGTACTTC
CDR3: CASSSRGLTTYEQYF
size: .
J: TRBJ2-7
V: TRBV19
length: 15
D: .

DNA: TGTGCCACCAGTGATTTTGAGGGCGCGACCTACAATGAGCAGTTCTTC
CDR3: CATSDFEGATYNEQFF
size: .
J: TRBJ2-1
V: TRBV24-1
length: 16
D: .

DNA: TGTGCCAGCAGCGTAGATCCGGTTAGCGCTGAAGCTTTCTTT
CDR3: CASSVDPVSAEAFF
size: .
J: TRBJ1-1
V: TRBV9
length: 14
D: .

DNA: TGCGCCAGCAGGGGACTAGCGATCCCCTACGAGCAGTACTTC
CDR3: CASRGLAIPYEQYF
size: .
J: TRBJ2-7
V: TRBV5-1
length: 14
D: TRBD2

DNA: TGTGCCAGCAGTTGGTCGGCGGGGGCAGGTTCCTACGAGCAGTACTTC
CDR3: CASSWSAGAGSYEQYF
size: .
J: TRBJ2-7
V: TRBV2
length: 16
D: .

DNA: TGCAGTGCTAGTAACCCCGGGGGACGGGGGAATGAAGCTTTCTTT
CDR3: CSASNPGGRGNEAFF
size: once
J: TRBJ1-1
V: TRBV20-1
length: 15
D: .

DNA: TGTGCCAGCAGCGAACAGGAGACCCAGTACTTC
CDR3: CASSEQETQYF
size: once
J: TRBJ2-5
V: TRBV11-3
length: 11
D: .

DNA: TGTGCCAGCAGCCTAGGGACTAGCGGGAACTTAAGGGCCTTCTACGAGCAGTACTTC
CDR3: CASSLGTSGNLRAFYEQYF
size: .
J: TRBJ2-7
V: TRBV3-1/TRBV3-2
length: 19
D: TRBD2

DNA: TGTGCCAGCAGGAGGACACTCAACCAAGAGACCCAGTACTTC
CDR3: CASRRTLNQETQYF
size: .
J: TRBJ2-5
V: TRBV5-6
length: 14
D: .

DNA: TGTGCTAGCAGCTTAAGCGGGCGGGCGGAACTAGAGACCCAGTACTTC
CDR3: CASSLSGRAELETQYF
size: .
J: TRBJ2-5
V: TRBV7-7
length: 16
D: .

DNA: TGTGCCAGCGGCAGGGGTCCCCTGGAGCAGTACTTC
CDR3: CASGRGPLEQYF
size: .
J: TRBJ2-7
V: TRBV5-4
length: 12
D: .

DNA: TGCGCCAGCAGCCAAGAGACAGGACGCTCCTATAATTCACCCCTCCACTTT
CDR3: CASSQETGRSYNSPLHF
size: .
J: TRBJ1-6
V: TRBV4-1
length: 17
D: .

DNA: TGTGCCAGCAGCTTATCCCCGCTGAGGGATGAGCAGTTCTTC
CDR3: CASSLSPLRDEQFF
size: .
J: TRBJ2-1
V: TRBV7-9
length: 14
D: .

DNA: TGTGCCAGCACACGGGAGTGGAACACCGGGGAGCTGTTTTTT
CDR3: CASTREWNTGELFF
size: .
J: TRBJ2-2
V: TRBV6-5
length: 14
D: .

DNA: TGTGCCAGCAGCGTAGAGGCCAGGGCGAACACCGGGGAGCTGTTTTTT
CDR3: CASSVEARANTGELFF
size: .
J: TRBJ2-2
V: TRBV9
length: 16
D: .

DNA: TGTGCCAGCAGAGGGGACAGGCCATATGGCTACACCTTC
CDR3: CASRGDRPYGYTF
size: .
J: TRBJ1-2
V: TRBV5-6
length: 13
D: TRBD1

DNA: TGTGCCAGCAGCCACGATGGGACAGCGTATTCACCCCTCCACTTT
CDR3: CASSHDGTAYSPLHF
size: .
J: TRBJ1-6
V: TRBV4-2
length: 15
D: TRBD1

DNA: TGTGCCAGCAGCTTGGAGGCGGGGACTAGCGGTCTCTGGTCCTACGAGCAGTACTTC
CDR3: CASSLEAGTSGLWSYEQYF
size: .
J: TRBJ2-7
V: TRBV5-6
length: 19
D: TRBD2

DNA: TGTGCCAGCAGTTTTAGTATCGGTTATTCACCCCTCCACTTT
CDR3: CASSFSIGYSPLHF
size: .
J: TRBJ1-6
V: TRBV28
length: 14
D: .

DNA: TGTGCCAGCAGTTACGGCGGGGGACGCACAGATACGCAGTATTTT
CDR3: CASSYGGGRTDTQYF
size: .
J: TRBJ2-3
V: TRBV6-5
length: 15
D: TRBD2

DNA: TGCAGCTTCAAGCGATCTGGGGCCAACGTCCTGACTTTC
CDR3: CSFKRSGANVLTF
size: few
J: TRBJ2-6
V: TRBV29-1
length: 13
D: .

DNA: TGCGCCAGCAGCCAAGCCCGGGGGTACGAGCAGTACTTC
CDR3: CASSQARGYEQYF
size: .
J: TRBJ2-7
V: TRBV4-3
length: 13
D: .

DNA: TGTGCCAGCAGCTTACTCGGTGAGCAGTTCTTC
CDR3: CASSLLGEQFF
size: few
J: TRBJ2-1
V: TRBV7-9
length: 11
D: .

DNA: TGCAGCGTTGGTACTAGGTTTGACGAGCAGTACTTC
CDR3: CSVGTRFDEQYF
size: .
J: TRBJ2-7
V: TRBV29-1
length: 12
D: .

DNA: TGTGCCAGCAGCCAACGGGACAGGGGGGACAATGAGCAGTTCTTC
CDR3: CASSQRDRGDNEQFF
size: .
J: TRBJ2-1
V: TRBV7-9
length: 15
D: TRBD1

DNA: TGTGCCACCAGTGAGACTAGCGCCCAGGCCGGGGAGCTGTTTTTT
CDR3: CATSETSAQAGELFF
size: .
J: TRBJ2-2
V: TRBV24-1
length: 15
D: TRBD2

DNA: TGCGCCAGCAGCCAAGACGTCCGGGGTCGAGACACCATATATTTT
CDR3: CASSQDVRGRDTIYF
size: .
J: TRBJ1-3
V: TRBV4-3
length: 15
D: .

DNA: TGTGCCAGCAGCCTGACCGGGACTAGCGGCTACGAGCAGTACTTC
CDR3: CASSLTGTSGYEQYF
size: once
J: TRBJ2-7
V: TRBV11-3
length: 15
D: TRBD2

DNA: TGTGCCAGCAGCTCCGCCGTCGGGCGGGGCTCCTACAATGAGCAGTTCTTC
CDR3: CASSSAVGRGSYNEQFF
size: .
J: TRBJ2-1
V: TRBV7-9
length: 17
D: .

DNA: TGTGCCAGTATGCGGCAGCTCTCTGGAAACACCATATATTTT
CDR3: CASMRQLSGNTIYF
size: .
J: TRBJ1-3
V: TRBV19
length: 14
D: .

DNA: TGCAGCGCTACGACTGCCGCCAAAAACATTCAGTACTTC
CDR3: CSATTAAKNIQYF
size: once
J: TRBJ2-4
V: TRBV29-1
length: 13
D: .

DNA: TGTGCCAGCAGCACCGGACAGGGGACCTCCTACGAGCAGTACTTC
CDR3: CASSTGQGTSYEQYF
size: .
J: TRBJ2-7
V: TRBV11-3
length: 15
D: TRBD1

DNA: TGTGCCAGCAGTTGGACACACGTAGCTAACTATGGCTACACCTTC
CDR3: CASSWTHVANYGYTF
size: .
J: TRBJ1-2
V: TRBV6-5
length: 15
D: .

DNA: TGTGCCAGCAGTTACAGTGGGGGGGAAGGCTACACCTTC
CDR3: CASSYSGGEGYTF
size: .
J: TRBJ1-2
V: TRBV6-5
length: 13
D: .

DNA: TGTGCCAGTACCCTAGAGTCGGGGATGTTAGGGCCCAATCAGCCCCAGCATTTT
CDR3: CASTLESGMLGPNQPQHF
size: .
J: TRBJ1-5
V: TRBV19
length: 18
D: .

DNA: TGCGCCAGCAGTGAGACTAAACCGCCAAACACCATATATTTT
CDR3: CASSETKPPNTIYF
size: .
J: TRBJ1-3
V: TRBV10-1
length: 14
D: .

DNA: TGTGCCAGCAGCGTAGGGGTCCAAACTAATATCTATGGCTACACCTTC
CDR3: CASSVGVQTNIYGYTF
size: .
J: TRBJ1-2
V: TRBV9
length: 16
D: .

DNA: TGTGCCAGTAGTAGGTCCTGGGCCAATCAGCCCCAGCATTTT
CDR3: CASSRSWANQPQHF
size: .
J: TRBJ1-5
V: TRBV19
length: 14
D: .

DNA: TGTGCCAGCAGCCGCGGGGGGGTAGGGTACAATGAGCAGTTCTTC
CDR3: CASSRGGVGYNEQFF
size: .
J: TRBJ2-1
V: TRBV7-2
length: 15
D: TRBD2

DNA: TGTGCCAGCAGCGACCGGGACAACCGTGACAAACTGTTTTTT
CDR3: CASSDRDNRDKLFF
size: .
J: TRBJ1-4
V: TRBV11-2
length: 14
D: .

DNA: TGTGCCAGCAGTTTACTAGCGGGAGGGTACGAGCAGTACTTC
CDR3: CASSLLAGGYEQYF
size: .
J: TRBJ2-7
V: TRBV27
length: 14
D: TRBD2

DNA: TGTGCCACCAGCAGACCTGGCTTGTACAATGAGCAGTTCTTC
CDR3: CATSRPGLYNEQFF
size: .
J: TRBJ2-1
V: TRBV15
length: 14
D: .

DNA: TGTGCCAGCAGTTTGGGACTAGGAACAGATACGCAGTATTTT
CDR3: CASSLGLGTDTQYF
size: .
J: TRBJ2-3
V: TRBV6-2/TRBV6-3
length: 14
D: TRBD2

DNA: TGCGCCAGCAGCGCCGGACAGGTACAGGGGACCCAGTACTTC
CDR3: CASSAGQVQGTQYF
size: .
J: TRBJ2-5
V: TRBV5-1
length: 14
D: TRBD1

DNA: TGTGCCTCCCGGTGGTGGGGCGTCCTTACGCTCTACGAGCAGTACTTC
CDR3: CASRWWGVLTLYEQYF
size: .
J: TRBJ2-7
V: TRBV6-4
length: 16
D: .

DNA: TGTGCCAGCAGTCCGGGACAGGGGCAATATTCACCCCTCCACTTT
CDR3: CASSPGQGQYSPLHF
size: .
J: TRBJ1-6
V: TRBV28
length: 15
D: TRBD1

DNA: TGTGCCAGCAGGACCGGAGGGTTCGCTACTGAAGCTTTCTTT
CDR3: CASRTGGFATEAFF
size: .
J: TRBJ1-1
V: TRBV7-9
length: 14
D: .

DNA: TGTGCCAGCAGCTCTACTAGCGGGAGGGCCGGGACCCAGTACTTC
CDR3: CASSSTSGRAGTQYF
size: .
J: TRBJ2-5
V: TRBV7-2
length: 15
D: TRBD2

DNA: TGTGCCAGCAGCAATCCCACCGGGACAGGGGTCGTCAATGAGCAGTTCTTC
CDR3: CASSNPTGTGVVNEQFF
size: .
J: TRBJ2-1
V: TRBV7-6
length: 17
D: TRBD1

DNA: TGCAGCGTTGAAGAGGACAGGGCGAACACTGAAGCTTTCTTT
CDR3: CSVEEDRANTEAFF
size: .
J: TRBJ1-1
V: TRBV29-1
length: 14
D: TRBD1